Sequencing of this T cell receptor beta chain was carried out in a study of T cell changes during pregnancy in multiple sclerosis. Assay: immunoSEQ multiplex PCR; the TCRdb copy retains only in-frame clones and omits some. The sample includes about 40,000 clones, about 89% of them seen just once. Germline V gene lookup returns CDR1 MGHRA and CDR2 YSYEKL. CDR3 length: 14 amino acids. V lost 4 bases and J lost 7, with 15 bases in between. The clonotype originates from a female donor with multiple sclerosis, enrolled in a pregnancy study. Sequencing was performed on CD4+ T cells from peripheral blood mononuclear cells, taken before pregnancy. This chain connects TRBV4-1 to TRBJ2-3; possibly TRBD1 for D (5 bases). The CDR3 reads CASSLRQQANTQYF. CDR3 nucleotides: TGCGCCAGCAGCCTACGACAGCAGGCAAATACGCAGTATTTT.